Listed here is a single TCR beta chain. The table lists this clone with a few counts. Its target antigen remains unknown. The missing CDR3 end, 3 residues past where the read stops, is filled in from the germline J gene. The sample belongs to a study of T cell clonality in common variable immunodeficiency (dated by TCRdb to 2014 to 2015). Study-wide findings and limitations: Patient heterogeneity within the CVID cohort put limits on correlating repertoire features with clinical complications. Although equal DNA input was used, an average of about 85,000 unique sequences per sample was obtained for controls, compared with approximately 31,000 for CVID samples. It was noted by the authors that sequencing of the repertoires of T cell subpopulations would be needed to clarify the cause of the increased clonality in CVID. Reportedly, TCRbeta sequences from CVID had fewer deletions and N-nucleotide insertions, and highly modified clones with 13 or more V deletions were absent from CVID. Healthy controls shared more TCRbeta clones with each other than CVID subjects shared among themselves (p < 0.0001). Increased TCRbeta clonality was found in CVID subjects compared with healthy controls (t-test p = 0.018), with the increase being most characteristic of about a third of subjects.

Predominantly Caucasian heritage was noted among both the CVID patients and the healthy controls. From each donor, roughly 5 to 9 ml of heparinized peripheral whole blood was collected. Genomic DNA from adults with common variable immune deficiency (CVID) and from healthy adult controls was used for sequencing of TCRbeta CDR3 repertoires. There were 22 healthy adult volunteers in the control group (around 12 female and some ten male), ranging in age from 23 to 66 years, with a mean age of around 33. Diluted blood was subjected to density centrifugation over Hypaque 1077 or Ficoll-Paque for isolation of peripheral blood mononuclear cells. Genomic DNA was obtained from unsorted mononuclear cells using either Qiagen column purification or a centrifugation-based method. For sequencing, equivalent amounts of genomic DNA were input from CVID and control samples. For every sample, a 60 bp segment covering the rearranged TCRbeta CDR3 region was amplified and then sequenced. The immunoSEQ assay, a bias-corrected multiplex PCR combined with high-throughput sequencing, was used for TCRbeta amplification. The paper's processing steps were these. Every unique nucleotide sequence was considered a clone and was annotated with V, D and J genes, copy number and frequency. Sequences were labeled productive if in frame, and non-productive if out of frame or containing stop codons. As previously described, clonality was calculated on the basis of Shannon's entropy. The predicted amino acid sequences of productive clones were used to derive mean CDR3 Kyte-Doolittle hydropathy. Using the R hclust function, scaled V gene usage was clustered hierarchically with Manhattan distance and complete linkage. Sharing of clones by CDR3 amino acid sequence was evaluated by resampling 12 repertoires per group over 100 rounds. Repertoires were searched for approximately 70 published EBV-specific and a few hundred published CMV-specific TCRbeta sequences. A couple of CVID samples yielding fewer than 10,000 sequences were excluded from analysis, leaving some 40 CVID repertoires. This is the immuneACCESS table as TCRdb keeps it, with only in-frame sequences that have V and J called. A part of the clones is gone; compared with another copy, unresolved V genes explain less than half, and the rest is unexplained. The DNA was the basis for D and trimming; V, J and clone size are from that table. There are 35,000 to 45,000 clones in this sample, and none of them is a singleton. Together, the top ten hold less than 4.5% of the sample.

Looking up the germline V gene yields CDR1 MNHNS and CDR2 SASEGT. The CDR3 covers 13 residues, taking in both the cysteine and the phenylalanine. Shown are 30 bases from within the CDR3, in frame from base 1. The specimen sequenced was peripheral blood mononuclear cells. The source is a person between 18 and 75 years old in good health. The rearranged segments are TRBV6-1 and TRBJ1-2; there is no confident call for the D gene. Incomplete CDR3 DNA: TGTGCCAGCAGTGAAGGGGCATCCTACGAC. This gives the protein CASSEGASYD. The full CDR3 sequence reads CASSEGASYDYTF.